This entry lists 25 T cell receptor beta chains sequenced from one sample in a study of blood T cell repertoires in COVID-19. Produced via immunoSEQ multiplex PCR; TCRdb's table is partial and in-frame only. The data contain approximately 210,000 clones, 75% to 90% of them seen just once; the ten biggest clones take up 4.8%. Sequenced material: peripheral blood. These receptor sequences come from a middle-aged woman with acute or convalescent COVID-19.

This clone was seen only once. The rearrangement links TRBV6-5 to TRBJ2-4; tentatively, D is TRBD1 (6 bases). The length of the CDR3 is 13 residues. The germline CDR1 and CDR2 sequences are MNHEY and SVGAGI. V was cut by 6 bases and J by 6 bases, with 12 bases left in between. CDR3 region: CASRLLQGNIQYF. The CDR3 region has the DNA TGTGCCAGCAGGCTACTACAGGGAAACATTCAGTACTTC.

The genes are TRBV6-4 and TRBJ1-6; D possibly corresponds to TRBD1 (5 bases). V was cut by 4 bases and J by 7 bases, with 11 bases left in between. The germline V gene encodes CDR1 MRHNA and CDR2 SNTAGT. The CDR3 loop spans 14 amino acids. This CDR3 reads CASSAGIPNSPLHF. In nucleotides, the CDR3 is TGTGCCAGCAGTGCAGGGATCCCGAATTCACCCCTCCACTTT.

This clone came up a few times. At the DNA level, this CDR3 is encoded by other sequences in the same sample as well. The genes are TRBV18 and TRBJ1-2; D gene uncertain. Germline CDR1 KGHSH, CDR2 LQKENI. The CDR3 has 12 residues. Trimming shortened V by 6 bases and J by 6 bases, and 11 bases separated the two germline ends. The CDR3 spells CASSSAGNGYTF. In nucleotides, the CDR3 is TGTGCCAGCTCCTCCGCCGGGAATGGCTACACCTTC.

The CDR3 DNA reads as TGCAGCGCCTCGGGACAGAACACTGAAGCTTTCTTT. Amino acids: CSASGQNTEAFF. The V and J genes are TRBV29-1 and TRBJ1-1; D may be TRBD1 (6 bases). This CDR3 comprises 12 residues. CDR1 and CDR2 from the germline V gene are SQVTM and ANQGSEA. The V and J ends lost 7 bases and 1 base respectively, with 10 bases between them.

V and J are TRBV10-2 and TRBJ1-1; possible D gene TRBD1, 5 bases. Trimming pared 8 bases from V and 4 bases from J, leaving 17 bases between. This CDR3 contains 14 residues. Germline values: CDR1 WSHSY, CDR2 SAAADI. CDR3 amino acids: CASLGGRGGTEAFF. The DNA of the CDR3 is TGCGCCAGCCTTGGTGGAAGGGGTGGCACTGAAGCTTTCTTT.

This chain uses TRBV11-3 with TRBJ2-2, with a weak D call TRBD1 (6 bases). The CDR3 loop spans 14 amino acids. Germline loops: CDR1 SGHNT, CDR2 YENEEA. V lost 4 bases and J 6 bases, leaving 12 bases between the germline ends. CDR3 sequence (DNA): TGTGCCAGCAGCTCCTACAGGGAAGCCGGGGAGCTGTTTTTT. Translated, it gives CASSSYREAGELFF.

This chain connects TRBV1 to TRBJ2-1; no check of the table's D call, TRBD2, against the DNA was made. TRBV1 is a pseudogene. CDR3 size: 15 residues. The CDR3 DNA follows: TGCACCAGCTCTTGGCTAGCGAAGAATTACAATGAGCAGTTCTTC. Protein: CTSSWLAKNYNEQFF.

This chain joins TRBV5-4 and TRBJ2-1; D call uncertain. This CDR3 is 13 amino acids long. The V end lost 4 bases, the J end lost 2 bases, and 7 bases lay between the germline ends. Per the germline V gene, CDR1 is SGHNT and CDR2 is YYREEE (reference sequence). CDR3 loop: CASSPTAYNEQFF. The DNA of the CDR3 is TGTGCCAGCAGCCCTACGGCCTACAATGAGCAGTTCTTC.

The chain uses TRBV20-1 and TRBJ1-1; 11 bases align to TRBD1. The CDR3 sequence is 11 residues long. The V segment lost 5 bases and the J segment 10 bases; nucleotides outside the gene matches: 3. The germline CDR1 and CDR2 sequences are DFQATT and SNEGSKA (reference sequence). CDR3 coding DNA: TGCAGTGCTGGACAGGGGGCGGGAGCTTTCTTT. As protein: CSAGQGAGAFF.

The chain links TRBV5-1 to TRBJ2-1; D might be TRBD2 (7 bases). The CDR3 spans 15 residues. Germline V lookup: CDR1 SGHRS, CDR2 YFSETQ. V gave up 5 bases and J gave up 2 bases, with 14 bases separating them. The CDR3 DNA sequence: TGCGCCAGCAGGGACGGGCGGGGGCCCTACAATGAGCAGTTCTTC. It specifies CASRDGRGPYNEQFF.

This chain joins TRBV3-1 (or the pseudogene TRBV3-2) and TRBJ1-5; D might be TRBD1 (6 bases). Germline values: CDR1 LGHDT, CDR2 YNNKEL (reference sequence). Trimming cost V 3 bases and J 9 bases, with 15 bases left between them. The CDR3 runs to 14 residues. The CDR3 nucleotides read TGTGCCAGCAGCCAGGGGGCGGCCTTAGGGCCCCAGCATTTT. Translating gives CASSQGAALGPQHF.

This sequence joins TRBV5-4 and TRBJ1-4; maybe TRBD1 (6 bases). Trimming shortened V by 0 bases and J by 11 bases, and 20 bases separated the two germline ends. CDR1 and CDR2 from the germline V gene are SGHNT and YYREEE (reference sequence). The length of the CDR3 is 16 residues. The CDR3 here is CASSLGASRGGGKLFF. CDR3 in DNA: TGTGCCAGCAGCTTGGGGGCAAGTCGAGGGGGAGGGAAACTGTTTTTT.

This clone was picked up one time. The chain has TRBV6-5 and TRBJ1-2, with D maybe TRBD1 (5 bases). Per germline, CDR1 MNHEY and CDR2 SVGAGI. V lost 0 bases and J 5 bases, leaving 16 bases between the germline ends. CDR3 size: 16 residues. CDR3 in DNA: TGTGCCAGCAGTTACTCGACGGGCAGGGAAGGGTATGGCTACACCTTC. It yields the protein CASSYSTGREGYGYTF.

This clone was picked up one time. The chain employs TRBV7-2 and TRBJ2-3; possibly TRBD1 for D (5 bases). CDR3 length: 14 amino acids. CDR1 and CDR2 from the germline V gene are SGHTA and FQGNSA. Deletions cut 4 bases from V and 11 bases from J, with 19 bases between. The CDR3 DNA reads TGTGCCAGCAGCTCGACCTTAGGGGTCGTAATGCAGTATTTT. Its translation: CASSSTLGVVMQYF.

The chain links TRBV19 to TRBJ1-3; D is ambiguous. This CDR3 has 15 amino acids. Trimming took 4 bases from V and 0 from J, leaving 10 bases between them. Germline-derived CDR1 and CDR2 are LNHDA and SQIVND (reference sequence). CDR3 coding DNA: TGTGCCAGTAGTACCGGGAGACACTCTGGAAACACCATATATTTT. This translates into CASSTGRHSGNTIYF.

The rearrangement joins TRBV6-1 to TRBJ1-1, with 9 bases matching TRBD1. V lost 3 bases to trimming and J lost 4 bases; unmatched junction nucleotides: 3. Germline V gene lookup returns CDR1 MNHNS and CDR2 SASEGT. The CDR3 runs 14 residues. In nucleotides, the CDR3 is TGTGCCAGCAGTGAGGGACAGGGCTTCACTGAAGCTTTCTTT. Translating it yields CASSEGQGFTEAFF.

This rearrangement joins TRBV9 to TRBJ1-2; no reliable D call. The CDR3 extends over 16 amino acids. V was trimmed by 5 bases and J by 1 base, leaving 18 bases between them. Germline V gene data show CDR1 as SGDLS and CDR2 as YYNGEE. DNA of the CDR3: TGTGCCAGCAGTACTAGTACCGCAGGCCGTAACTATGGCTACACCTTC. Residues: CASSTSTAGRNYGYTF.

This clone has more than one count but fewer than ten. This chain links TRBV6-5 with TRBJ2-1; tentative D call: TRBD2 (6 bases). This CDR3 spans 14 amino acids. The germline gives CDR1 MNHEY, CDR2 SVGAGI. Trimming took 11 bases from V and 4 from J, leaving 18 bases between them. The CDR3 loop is CAVHRAGRYNEQFF. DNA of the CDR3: TGTGCCGTCCACCGGGCGGGGAGGTACAATGAGCAGTTCTTC.

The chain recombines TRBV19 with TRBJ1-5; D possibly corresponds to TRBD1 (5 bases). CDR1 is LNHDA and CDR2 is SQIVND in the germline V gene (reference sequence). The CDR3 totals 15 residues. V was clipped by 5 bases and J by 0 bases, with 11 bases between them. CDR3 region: CASSLQGYSNQPQHF. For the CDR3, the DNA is TGTGCCAGTAGTTTGCAGGGATATAGCAATCAGCCCCAGCATTTT.

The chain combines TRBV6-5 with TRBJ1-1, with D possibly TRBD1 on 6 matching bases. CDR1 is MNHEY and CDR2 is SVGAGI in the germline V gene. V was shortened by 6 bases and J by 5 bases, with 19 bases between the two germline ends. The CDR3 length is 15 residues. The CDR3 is CASRGGGQVRTEAFF. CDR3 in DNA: TGTGCCAGCAGAGGGGGGGGGCAGGTTAGGACTGAAGCTTTCTTT.

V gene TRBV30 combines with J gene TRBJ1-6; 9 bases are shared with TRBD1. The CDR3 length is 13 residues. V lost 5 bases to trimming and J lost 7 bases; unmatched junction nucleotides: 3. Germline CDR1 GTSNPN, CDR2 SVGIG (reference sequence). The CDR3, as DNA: TGTGCCTGGGACAGGGGGGTCAATTCACCCCTCCACTTT. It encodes CAWDRGVNSPLHF.

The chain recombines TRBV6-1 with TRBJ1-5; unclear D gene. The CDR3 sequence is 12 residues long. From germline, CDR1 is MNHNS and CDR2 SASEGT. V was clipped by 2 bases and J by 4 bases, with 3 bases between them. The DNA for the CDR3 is TGTGCCAGCAGTGAATCGAATCAGCCCCAGCATTTT. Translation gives CASSESNQPQHF.

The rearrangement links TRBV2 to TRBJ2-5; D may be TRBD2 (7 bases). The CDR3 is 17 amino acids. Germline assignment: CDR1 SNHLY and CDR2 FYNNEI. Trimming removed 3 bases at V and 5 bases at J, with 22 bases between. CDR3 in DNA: TGTGCCAGCAGTGATCCGGCGCGGGGGCCCAAGAGGGAGACCCAGTACTTC. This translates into CASSDPARGPKRETQYF.

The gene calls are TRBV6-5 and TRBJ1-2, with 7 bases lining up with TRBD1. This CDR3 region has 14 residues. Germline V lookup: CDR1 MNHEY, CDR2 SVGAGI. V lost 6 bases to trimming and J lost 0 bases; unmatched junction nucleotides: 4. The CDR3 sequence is CASRTDRANYGYTF. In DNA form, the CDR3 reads TGTGCCAGCAGAACCGACAGGGCTAACTATGGCTACACCTTC.

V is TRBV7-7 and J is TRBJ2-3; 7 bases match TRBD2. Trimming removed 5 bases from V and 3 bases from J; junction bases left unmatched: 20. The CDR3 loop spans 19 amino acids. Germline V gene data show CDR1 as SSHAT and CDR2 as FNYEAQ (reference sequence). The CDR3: CASSPSTVRTRRITDTQYF. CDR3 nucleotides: TGTGCCAGCAGCCCGTCGACCGTGAGGACTAGGAGGATTACAGATACGCAGTATTTT.